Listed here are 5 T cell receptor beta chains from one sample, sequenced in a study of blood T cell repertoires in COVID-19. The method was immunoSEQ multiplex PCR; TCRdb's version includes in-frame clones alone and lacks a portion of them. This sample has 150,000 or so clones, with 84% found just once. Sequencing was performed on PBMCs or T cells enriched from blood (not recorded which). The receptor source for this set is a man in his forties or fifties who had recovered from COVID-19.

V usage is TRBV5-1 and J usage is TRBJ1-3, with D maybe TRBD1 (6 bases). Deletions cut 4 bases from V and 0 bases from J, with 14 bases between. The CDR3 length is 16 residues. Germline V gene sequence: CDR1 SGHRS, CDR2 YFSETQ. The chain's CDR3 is CASSLDRPSSGNTIYF. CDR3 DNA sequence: TGCGCCAGCAGCCTTGACAGGCCATCCTCTGGAAACACCATATATTTT.

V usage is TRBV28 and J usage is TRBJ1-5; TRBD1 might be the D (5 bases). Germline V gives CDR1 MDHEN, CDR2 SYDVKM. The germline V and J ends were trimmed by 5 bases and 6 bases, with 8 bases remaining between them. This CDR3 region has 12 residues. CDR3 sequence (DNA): TGTGCCAGCAGTCCGACAGCTCAGCCCCAGCATTTT. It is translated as CASSPTAQPQHF.

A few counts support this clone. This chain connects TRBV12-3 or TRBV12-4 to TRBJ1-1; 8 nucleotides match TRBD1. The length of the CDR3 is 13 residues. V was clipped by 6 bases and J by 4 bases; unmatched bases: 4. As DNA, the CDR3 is TGTGCCAGCAGGCAGGGACAGGTCACTGAAGCTTTCTTT. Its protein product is CASRQGQVTEAFF.

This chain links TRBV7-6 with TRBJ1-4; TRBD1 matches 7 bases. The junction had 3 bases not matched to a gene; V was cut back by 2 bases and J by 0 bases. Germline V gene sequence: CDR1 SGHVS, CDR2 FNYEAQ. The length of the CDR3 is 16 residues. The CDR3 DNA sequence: TGTGCCAGCAGCTTAAGACAGGGCCCAACTAATGAAAAACTGTTTTTT. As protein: CASSLRQGPTNEKLFF.

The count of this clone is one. CDR3 residues: CASTEFGQGGTDTQYF. The CDR3 bases are TGTGCCAGCACCGAATTCGGACAGGGGGGCACAGATACGCAGTATTTT. This chain uses TRBV7-3 with TRBJ2-3; 10 bases agree with TRBD1. This CDR3 has 16 residues. Germline values: CDR1 SGHTA, CDR2 FQGTGA. With V trimmed by 7 bases and J by 1 base, 8 bases remained unmatched.